The rows below give T cell receptor beta chains drawn from one sample of a study of blood T cell repertoires in COVID-19. The protocol was immunoSEQ multiplex PCR, while the TCRdb copy is restricted to in-frame clones and leaves out a portion. The sample consists of over 95,000 clones, about 80% of them appearing once. Sequenced input: peripheral blood. All receptors come from a woman aged 40 to 50 with acute or convalescent COVID-19. The CDR3 runs from the conserved cysteine through the conserved F or W. The D gene is left open where the match is weak. The size of a clone is reported for some rows only, either as once, few or many, or as a class for expanded clones.

clone_size: -
j_call: TRBJ1-5
d_call: -
v_call: TRBV19
cdr3_aa: CASSIDLCRGGTAFRCQPQHF

clone_size: -
j_call: TRBJ1-2
d_call: TRBD1
v_call: TRBV19
cdr3_aa: CASSVDPGTDDGYTF

clone_size: -
j_call: TRBJ2-5
d_call: TRBD2
v_call: TRBV12-3/TRBV12-4
cdr3_aa: CASSGGEETQYF

clone_size: few
j_call: TRBJ1-1
d_call: -
v_call: TRBV15
cdr3_aa: CATSRDVGGTEAFF

clone_size: -
j_call: TRBJ1-1
d_call: -
v_call: TRBV11-2
cdr3_aa: CASSLLRKEAEAFF

clone_size: -
j_call: TRBJ2-2
d_call: TRBD2
v_call: TRBV7-2
cdr3_aa: CASSFLAGATGELFF

clone_size: -
j_call: TRBJ1-1
d_call: -
v_call: TRBV9
cdr3_aa: CASSVVGEWATEAFF

clone_size: -
j_call: TRBJ1-5
d_call: TRBD1
v_call: TRBV6-6
cdr3_aa: CASSYHPDRNQPQHF

clone_size: -
j_call: TRBJ1-2
d_call: -
v_call: TRBV9
cdr3_aa: CASSVAIGNYGYTF

clone_size: -
j_call: TRBJ1-5
d_call: -
v_call: TRBV20-1
cdr3_aa: CSASSNSYSNQPQHF

clone_size: -
j_call: TRBJ2-7
d_call: -
v_call: TRBV18
cdr3_aa: CASSLPYSYEQYF

clone_size: -
j_call: TRBJ1-2
d_call: TRBD1
v_call: TRBV7-9
cdr3_aa: CASDGSRGTPLNYGYTF

clone_size: -
j_call: TRBJ1-5
d_call: TRBD1
v_call: TRBV7-8
cdr3_aa: CASTRTGINQPQHF

clone_size: few
j_call: TRBJ2-3
d_call: -
v_call: TRBV19
cdr3_aa: CASSMEGPRKTTDTQYF

clone_size: -
j_call: TRBJ2-7
d_call: -
v_call: TRBV7-2
cdr3_aa: CASGDFYEQYF

clone_size: -
j_call: TRBJ1-6
d_call: -
v_call: TRBV27
cdr3_aa: CASSSPPGLYNSPLHF

clone_size: -
j_call: TRBJ1-6
d_call: -
v_call: TRBV7-2
cdr3_aa: CASTQNNSPLHF

clone_size: -
j_call: TRBJ1-2
d_call: -
v_call: TRBV28
cdr3_aa: CASRPFDADYEGYTF

clone_size: few
j_call: TRBJ1-2
d_call: -
v_call: TRBV10-2
cdr3_aa: CASSESHSLGYTF

clone_size: -
j_call: TRBJ1-2
d_call: -
v_call: TRBV29-1
cdr3_aa: CSVTKTGDYGYTF

clone_size: -
j_call: TRBJ2-7
d_call: TRBD2
v_call: TRBV12-3/TRBV12-4
cdr3_aa: CASTRGADYEQYF

clone_size: -
j_call: TRBJ2-7
d_call: TRBD1
v_call: TRBV4-1
cdr3_aa: CASSRGTGGSYEQYF

clone_size: few
j_call: TRBJ1-1
d_call: TRBD1
v_call: TRBV19
cdr3_aa: CASSRSRPTGAGGEAFF

clone_size: -
j_call: TRBJ2-1
d_call: TRBD2
v_call: TRBV5-1
cdr3_aa: CASYYSIAGSNEQFF

clone_size: -
j_call: TRBJ1-6
d_call: -
v_call: TRBV20-1
cdr3_aa: CSASPGQNSPLHF

clone_size: -
j_call: TRBJ1-2
d_call: TRBD1
v_call: TRBV29-1
cdr3_aa: CSGADRVGGYTF

clone_size: -
j_call: TRBJ2-1
d_call: TRBD2
v_call: TRBV2
cdr3_aa: CASSATSGVWEQFF

clone_size: -
j_call: TRBJ2-2
d_call: -
v_call: TRBV6-5
cdr3_aa: CASTRKRATGELFF

clone_size: -
j_call: TRBJ2-7
d_call: -
v_call: TRBV4-1
cdr3_aa: CASSFTRGASYEQYF

clone_size: -
j_call: TRBJ2-1
d_call: -
v_call: TRBV3-1/TRBV3-2
cdr3_aa: CASSQVSEQFF

clone_size: few
j_call: TRBJ1-6
d_call: -
v_call: TRBV6-5
cdr3_aa: CASSPGDSPLHF

clone_size: once
j_call: TRBJ2-7
d_call: TRBD1
v_call: TRBV18
cdr3_aa: CASSPRQGAHEQYF

clone_size: few
j_call: TRBJ1-1
d_call: -
v_call: TRBV7-9
cdr3_aa: CASSLTPRGGAFF

clone_size: -
j_call: TRBJ1-1
d_call: TRBD1
v_call: TRBV6-1
cdr3_aa: CASSDQTGATEAFF

clone_size: -
j_call: TRBJ2-7
d_call: TRBD1
v_call: TRBV7-2
cdr3_aa: CASSFGTGGQEQYF

clone_size: few
j_call: TRBJ2-7
d_call: -
v_call: TRBV18
cdr3_aa: CASSPQGSTYEQYF

clone_size: -
j_call: TRBJ1-2
d_call: -
v_call: TRBV6-5
cdr3_aa: CASSRGTQGYGYTF

clone_size: -
j_call: TRBJ2-5
d_call: -
v_call: TRBV2
cdr3_aa: CASSEGSLETQYF

clone_size: few
j_call: TRBJ2-6
d_call: -
v_call: TRBV25-1
cdr3_aa: CASQRSSGANVLTF

clone_size: -
j_call: TRBJ2-3
d_call: TRBD1
v_call: TRBV12-5
cdr3_aa: CASGLGQGGGDTQYF

clone_size: -
j_call: TRBJ1-6
d_call: -
v_call: TRBV10-3
cdr3_aa: CAISERGQRSLYF

clone_size: once
j_call: TRBJ2-7
d_call: TRBD2
v_call: TRBV28
cdr3_aa: CASRQRGYEQYF

clone_size: -
j_call: TRBJ1-2
d_call: TRBD1
v_call: TRBV19
cdr3_aa: CASRRDSASLNYGYTF

clone_size: -
j_call: TRBJ2-7
d_call: -
v_call: TRBV18
cdr3_aa: CASSTGLSYEQYF

clone_size: -
j_call: TRBJ2-3
d_call: -
v_call: TRBV4-2
cdr3_aa: CASLADTDTQYF

clone_size: -
j_call: TRBJ2-3
d_call: -
v_call: TRBV11-3
cdr3_aa: CASSLTRSTDTQYF

clone_size: -
j_call: TRBJ1-2
d_call: -
v_call: TRBV5-1
cdr3_aa: CASSLGVTWNYGYTF

clone_size: -
j_call: TRBJ1-4
d_call: TRBD1
v_call: TRBV5-5
cdr3_aa: CASSSTGGSDEKLFF

clone_size: -
j_call: TRBJ2-3
d_call: -
v_call: TRBV7-2
cdr3_aa: CASSLALGADTQYF

clone_size: -
j_call: TRBJ2-7
d_call: TRBD2
v_call: TRBV27
cdr3_aa: CASSLLPPGSGVNEQYF

clone_size: once
j_call: TRBJ2-7
d_call: TRBD1
v_call: TRBV19
cdr3_aa: CASSIRDRGPGYEQYF

clone_size: -
j_call: TRBJ2-3
d_call: TRBD2
v_call: TRBV2
cdr3_aa: CASKILAGRTDTQYF